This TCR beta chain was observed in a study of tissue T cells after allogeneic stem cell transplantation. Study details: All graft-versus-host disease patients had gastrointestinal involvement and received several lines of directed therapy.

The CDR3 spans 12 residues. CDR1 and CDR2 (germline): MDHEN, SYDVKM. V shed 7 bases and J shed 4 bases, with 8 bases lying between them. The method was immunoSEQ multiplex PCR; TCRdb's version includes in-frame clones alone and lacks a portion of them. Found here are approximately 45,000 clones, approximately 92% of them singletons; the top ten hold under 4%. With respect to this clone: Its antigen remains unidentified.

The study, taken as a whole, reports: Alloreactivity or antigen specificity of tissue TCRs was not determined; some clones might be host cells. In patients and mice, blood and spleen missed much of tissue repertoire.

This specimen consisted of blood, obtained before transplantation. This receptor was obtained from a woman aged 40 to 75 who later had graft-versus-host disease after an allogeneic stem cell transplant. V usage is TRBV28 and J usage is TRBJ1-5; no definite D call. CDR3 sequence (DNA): TGTGCCAGCACTATTCCTAATCAGCCCCAGCATTTT. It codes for CASTIPNQPQHF.